Below are 17 T cell receptor beta chains sequenced from a single sample in a study of blood T cell repertoires in COVID-19. Profiling relied on immunoSEQ multiplex PCR, and the TCRdb table lists in-frame clones only, not all of them. The top ten clones hold around 10% of a sample with 240,000 or so clones, roughly 90% of them seen once. Input material: PBMCs or T cells enriched from blood (not recorded which). These receptors all come from a man aged 35-49 years who had recovered from COVID-19.

The genes are TRBV27 and TRBJ2-4; 10 bases match TRBD2. V shed 3 bases, J shed 8 bases, and the junction held 4 bases outside the gene matches. Germline CDR1 MNHEY, CDR2 SMNVEV (reference sequence). The CDR3 length is 14 residues. CDR3 sequence: CASSFLAGGYIQYF. The CDR3 bases are TGTGCCAGCAGTTTCTTAGCGGGAGGCTACATTCAGTACTTC.

The rearrangement links TRBV7-3 to TRBJ1-1, with 8 bases lining up with TRBD1. Germline V gene sequence: CDR1 SGHTA, CDR2 FQGTGA. V gave up 5 bases and J gave up 6 bases; unmatched junction bases: 8. The CDR3 has 14 amino acids. The CDR3: CASSDRGDFAEAFF. In DNA form, the CDR3 reads TGTGCCAGCAGCGACAGGGGAGATTTCGCTGAAGCTTTCTTT.

This chain uses TRBV10-2 with TRBJ2-1, with D possibly matching TRBD1 (5 bases). This CDR3 region has 12 residues. Germline CDR1 reads WSHSY; CDR2 reads SAAADI. V was pared by 3 bases and J by 12 bases, with 12 bases between. CDR3 amino acids: CASSEGVGWQFF. The CDR3 region has the DNA TGCGCCAGCAGTGAAGGGGTAGGGTGGCAGTTCTTC.

This chain uses TRBV7-9 with TRBJ2-3; D possibly corresponds to TRBD1 (5 bases). The CDR3 sequence is 18 residues long. V was cut by 0 bases and J by 3 bases, with 19 bases left in between. CDR1 and CDR2 (germline): SEHNR, FQNEAQ (reference sequence). CDR3 in amino acids: CASSLAANWQGRTDTQYF. CDR3 nucleotide sequence: TGTGCCAGCAGCTTAGCGGCGAATTGGCAGGGTAGAACAGATACGCAGTATTTT.

This chain joins TRBV5-1 and TRBJ2-3, with a weak D call TRBD2 (6 bases). V shed 4 bases and J shed 2 bases, with 17 bases lying between them. Looked up from germline, CDR1 is SGHRS and CDR2 is YFSETQ. The CDR3 sequence is 16 residues long. The CDR3 DNA reads TGCGCCAGCAGCCTGGCGGCTAGCGAATACACAGATACGCAGTATTTT. Its protein is CASSLAASEYTDTQYF.

This clone has just one count. The rearrangement uses TRBV3-1 (or the pseudogene TRBV3-2) and TRBJ1-2, with a possible D match to TRBD1 (5 bases). This CDR3 spans 17 amino acids. V was pared by 4 bases and J by 3 bases, with 21 bases between. The V gene's germline CDR1 is LGHDT and CDR2 YNNKEL (reference sequence). The DNA for the CDR3 is TGTGCCAGCAGCCCTCTCCTCAGGGCAGGGAAAGACTATGGCTACACCTTC. Its protein product is CASSPLLRAGKDYGYTF.

This chain links TRBV6-5 with TRBJ2-2, with D possibly being TRBD1 (5 bases). The CDR3 sequence is 14 residues long. With 7 bases removed from V and 7 bases from J, the gap between germline ends came to 16 bases. CDR1 and CDR2 (germline): MNHEY, SVGAGI. This chain's CDR3 is CASTTQGVVGELFF. CDR3 sequence (DNA): TGTGCCAGCACCACACAAGGGGTAGTCGGGGAGCTGTTTTTT.

The V call is TRBV7-6, the J call TRBJ1-1; D is unresolved. V dropped 5 bases and J dropped 3 bases, with 13 bases sitting between them. The CDR3 is 14 amino acids. Germline V gene data show CDR1 as SGHVS and CDR2 as FNYEAQ. CDR3 sequence reads: CASSEGLEDTEAFF. The CDR3 DNA is TGTGCCAGCAGCGAAGGACTGGAGGACACTGAAGCTTTCTTT. Drawing the rest from reference TRBV7-6 and TRBJ1-1, the complete variable domain is GAGVSQSPRYKVTKRGQDVALRCDPISGHVSLYWYRQALGQGPEFLTYFNYEAQQDKSGLPNDRFSAERPEGSISTLTIQRTEQRDSAMYRCASSEGLEDTEAFFGQGTRLTVV.

The chain links TRBV5-4 to TRBJ1-5, with no clear D. CDR1 is SGHNT and CDR2 is YYREEE in the germline V gene (reference sequence). The V end lost 5 bases, the J end lost 0 bases, and 12 bases lay between the germline ends. CDR3 size: 15 residues. The CDR3 DNA follows: TGTGCCAGCAGTAGTGATCCGTTTAGCAATCAGCCCCAGCATTTT. Translated: CASSSDPFSNQPQHF.

This rearrangement joins TRBV14 to TRBJ2-1; 7 nucleotides agree with TRBD2. The CDR3 has 12 amino acids. V shed 1 base and J 12 bases; nucleotides not matched to a gene: 3. Germline CDR1 SGHDN, CDR2 FVKESK. The CDR3: CASSQVRGVQFF. Here the CDR3 DNA reads TGTGCCAGCAGCCAAGTACGGGGGGTGCAGTTCTTC.

The chain recombines TRBV6-5 with TRBJ1-4; D not certain. This CDR3 comprises 12 residues. Trimming stripped 4 bases from V and 5 bases from J, with 5 bases between. Germline CDR1 is MNHEY and CDR2 is SVGAGI. CDR3 residues: CASSSLNEKLFF. DNA for the CDR3: TGTGCCAGCAGTTCCTTAAATGAAAAACTGTTTTTT.

The gene calls are TRBV2 and TRBJ2-1; TRBD2 matches at 7 bases. After removal of 4 bases from V and 3 bases from J, the junction contained 6 bases not matched to a gene. This CDR3 has 15 residues. Germline-derived CDR1 and CDR2 are SNHLY and FYNNEI. The CDR3 is CASSVAGGNYNEQFF. The CDR3 DNA sequence: TGTGCCAGCAGTGTAGCGGGCGGGAACTACAATGAGCAGTTCTTC.

The genes are TRBV19 and TRBJ2-1; 8 bases map to TRBD2. The CDR3 totals 18 residues. CDR1 is LNHDA, CDR2 SQIVND, per germline (reference sequence). V was clipped by 9 bases and J by 10 bases; unmatched bases: 26. CDR3 protein: CARPEGLVLYASRFEQFF. CDR3 in DNA: TGTGCCAGGCCTGAGGGACTAGTATTATATGCGAGCCGTTTCGAGCAGTTCTTC.

This rearrangement joins TRBV30 to TRBJ1-1; D uncertain. Looked up from germline, CDR1 is GTSNPN and CDR2 is SVGIG (reference sequence). V was shortened by 5 bases and J by 4 bases, with 14 bases between the two germline ends. CDR3 size: 13 residues. The CDR3 nucleotides read TGTGCCTGGGCGACGCGGGGAGCCACTGAAGCTTTCTTT. This translates into CAWATRGATEAFF.

This clone was found once. This chain joins TRBV11-3 and TRBJ2-5, with D uncertain. V lost 2 bases and J 5 bases, leaving 12 bases between the germline ends. Looked up from germline, CDR1 is SGHNT and CDR2 is YENEEA. CDR3 length: 14 residues. CDR3 protein: CASSLTRGLETQYF. For the CDR3, the DNA is TGTGCCAGCAGCTTAACCCGAGGTCTGGAGACCCAGTACTTC.

The chain joins TRBV7-9 to TRBJ2-5; TRBD2 matches 11 bases. CDR3 length: 16 amino acids. Germline CDR1 reads SEHNR; CDR2 reads FQNEAQ (reference sequence). The junction had 9 bases not matched to a gene; V was cut back by 6 bases and J by 3 bases. CDR3 loop: CASSSRLAGSEETQYF. Written as DNA, the CDR3 is TGTGCCAGCAGTTCTAGACTAGCGGGAAGCGAAGAGACCCAGTACTTC.

The chain employs TRBV28 and TRBJ1-1; D is ambiguous. This CDR3 comprises 16 residues. Germline assignment: CDR1 MDHEN and CDR2 SYDVKM. V was clipped by 0 bases and J by 4 bases, with 15 bases between them. CDR3 in DNA: TGTGCCAGCAGTTTATGCGGGCAGGAAGGGAGCACTGAAGCTTTCTTT. Translated: CASSLCGQEGSTEAFF.